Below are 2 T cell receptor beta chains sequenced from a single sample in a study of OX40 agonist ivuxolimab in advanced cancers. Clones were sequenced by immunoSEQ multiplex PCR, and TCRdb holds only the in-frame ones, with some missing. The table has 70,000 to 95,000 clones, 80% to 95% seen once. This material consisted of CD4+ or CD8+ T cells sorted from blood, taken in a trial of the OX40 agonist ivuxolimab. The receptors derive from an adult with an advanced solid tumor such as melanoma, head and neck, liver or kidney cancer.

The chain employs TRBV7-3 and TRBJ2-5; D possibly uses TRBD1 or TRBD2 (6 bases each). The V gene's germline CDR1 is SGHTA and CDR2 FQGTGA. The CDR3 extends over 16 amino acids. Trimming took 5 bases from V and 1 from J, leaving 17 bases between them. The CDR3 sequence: CASSLNGGQSQETQYF. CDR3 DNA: TGTGCCAGCAGCCTTAACGGGGGCCAAAGCCAAGAGACCCAGTACTTC.

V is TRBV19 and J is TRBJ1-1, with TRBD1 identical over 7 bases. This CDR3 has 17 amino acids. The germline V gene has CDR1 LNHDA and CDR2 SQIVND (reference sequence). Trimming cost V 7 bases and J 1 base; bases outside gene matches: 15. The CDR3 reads CASTPEGARSWNTEAFF. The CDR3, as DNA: TGTGCCAGTACCCCTGAGGGGGCCAGATCATGGAACACTGAAGCTTTCTTT.